This T cell receptor beta chain stems from a study of OX40 agonist ivuxolimab in advanced cancers. Points from the study as a whole: A proportion of nonresponders additionally exhibited low normalized T-cell clonal expansion. Among the lowest levels of clonal expansion were found in partial responders at 0.1-3.0 mg/kg.

V was clipped by 4 bases and J by 7 bases, with 13 bases between them. Germline assignment: CDR1 ENHRY and CDR2 SYGVKD. CDR3 size: 13 residues. Notes on this clone: The antigen is not known.

Clones were sequenced by immunoSEQ multiplex PCR, and TCRdb holds only the in-frame ones, with some missing. Of about 49,000 clones listed, around 84% are singletons. The V gene is TRBV10-3, the J gene TRBJ1-2; D remains unclear. The receptor comes from an adult with an advanced solid tumor such as melanoma, head and neck, liver or kidney cancer. The sample was CD4+ or CD8+ T cells sorted from blood, taken in a trial of the OX40 agonist ivuxolimab. The CDR3 sequence is CAISGTSGAGYTF. As DNA, the CDR3 is TGTGCCATCAGTGGCACCTCGGGAGCTGGCTACACCTTC.